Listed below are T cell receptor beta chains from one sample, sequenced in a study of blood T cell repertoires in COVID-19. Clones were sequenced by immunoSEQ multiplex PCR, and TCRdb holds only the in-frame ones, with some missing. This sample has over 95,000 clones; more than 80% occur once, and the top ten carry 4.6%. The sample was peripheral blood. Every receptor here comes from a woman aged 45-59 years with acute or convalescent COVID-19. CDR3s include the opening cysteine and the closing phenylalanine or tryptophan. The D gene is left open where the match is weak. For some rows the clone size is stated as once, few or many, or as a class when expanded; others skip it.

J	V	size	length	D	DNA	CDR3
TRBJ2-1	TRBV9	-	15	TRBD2	TGTGCCAGCAGCGTAACAGCGGGAGGTTACAATGAGCAGTTCTTC	CASSVTAGGYNEQFF
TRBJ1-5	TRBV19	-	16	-	TGTGCCAGTAGTACATTCGGGACTTATAGCAATCAGCCCCAGCATTTT	CASSTFGTYSNQPQHF
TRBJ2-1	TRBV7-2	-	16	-	TGTGCCAGCAGCTTAAATGGGCAGGGGTCCTACAATGAGCAGTTCTTC	CASSLNGQGSYNEQFF
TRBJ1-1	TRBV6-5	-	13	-	TGTGCCACCACCGCGGGGGTGAACACTGAAGCTTTCTTT	CATTAGVNTEAFF
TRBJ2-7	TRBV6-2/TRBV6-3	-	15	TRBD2	TGTGCCAGCAGTTACTTGGCGGGAGACATCTACGAGCAGTACTTC	CASSYLAGDIYEQYF
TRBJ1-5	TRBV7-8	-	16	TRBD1	TGTGCCAGCAGCTTAGCTGGGACAGGGAACAATCAGCCCCAGCATTTT	CASSLAGTGNNQPQHF
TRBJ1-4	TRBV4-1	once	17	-	TGCGCCAGCAGCCAAGATCTGGCGGCAGTATCTAATGAAAAACTGTTTTTT	CASSQDLAAVSNEKLFF
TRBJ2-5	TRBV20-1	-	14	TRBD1	TGCAGTGCTAGTCCCAGGGGGATCCAAGAGACCCAGTACTTC	CSASPRGIQETQYF
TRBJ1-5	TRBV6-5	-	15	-	TGTGCCAGCACCCCTAGTCGTTGGAGGAATCAGCCCCAGCATTTT	CASTPSRWRNQPQHF
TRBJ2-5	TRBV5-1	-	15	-	TGCGCCAGCAGCCCCGCGGGACTCTCGGAAGAGACCCAGTACTTC	CASSPAGLSEETQYF
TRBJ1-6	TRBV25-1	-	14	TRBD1	TGTGCCAGCAGTGGACAGGGCTATAATTCACCCCTCCACTTT	CASSGQGYNSPLHF
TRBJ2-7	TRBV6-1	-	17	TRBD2	TGTGCCAGCAGTGAAGCGACTAGCGGGTTCCCGGGATACGAGCAGTACTTC	CASSEATSGFPGYEQYF
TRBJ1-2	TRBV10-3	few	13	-	TGTGCCATCAGGGGGGACACCCCCTATGGCTACACCTTC	CAIRGDTPYGYTF
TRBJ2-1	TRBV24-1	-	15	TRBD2	TGTGCCACCAGTGAACCCCCCGGGGGGGACAATGAGCAGTTCTTC	CATSEPPGGDNEQFF
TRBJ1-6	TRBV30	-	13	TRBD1	TGTGCCTGGATGGGACAGGGGATTTCGTCCCTCCACTTT	CAWMGQGISSLHF